These T cell receptor beta chains were read from a single sample in a study of control samples from healthy donors and cancer patients. The table came from immunoSEQ multiplex PCR; TCRdb's copy has only in-frame clones and leaves some out. The data contain some 87,000 clones, 75% to 85% of them singletons. The sequenced sample consisted of PBMCs. These TCRs come from a man aged 60 to 69 with head and neck cancer. CDR3s include the opening cysteine and the closing phenylalanine or tryptophan. D genes are given only for firm matches. The size field is filled for only some rows; it gives once, few, many or a size class.

NA | NA | 16 | TRBJ2-2 | TRBV7-9 | TGTGCCAGCAGCCGGACCTTCAGGATGGACACCGGGGAGCTGTTTTTT | CASSRTFRMDTGELFF
NA | NA | 13 | TRBJ2-7 | TRBV3-1/TRBV3-2 | TGTGCCAGCAGCCAAGCCGTACAGGGTGAGCAGTACTTC | CASSQAVQGEQYF
NA | NA | 11 | TRBJ2-7 | TRBV27 | TGTGCCAGCAGTTCTTACTACGAGCAGTACTTC | CASSSYYEQYF
NA | NA | 16 | TRBJ1-1 | TRBV27 | TGTGCCAGCAGTCCAGGCGTGGGCAGGTCTGGCACTGAAGCTTTCTTT | CASSPGVGRSGTEAFF
few | TRBD1 | 16 | TRBJ2-7 | TRBV14 | TGTGCCAGCAGCCTTTCACCGAGGGGGCGGCAGTACGAGCAGTACTTC | CASSLSPRGRQYEQYF
NA | TRBD1 | 12 | TRBJ2-1 | TRBV12-3/TRBV12-4 | TGTGCCAGCAGTCAGGGGGTCGGTGAGCAGTTCTTC | CASSQGVGEQFF
few | TRBD1 | 15 | TRBJ1-6 | TRBV14 | TGTGCCAGCAGCCCCCCGGGACAGTATAATTCACCCCTCCACTTT | CASSPPGQYNSPLHF
NA | TRBD1 | 15 | TRBJ1-5 | TRBV6-5 | TGTGCCAGCACTAGACAGGGTTTGGACAATCAGCCCCAGCATTTT | CASTRQGLDNQPQHF
NA | NA | 15 | TRBJ1-1 | TRBV28 | TGTGCCAGCAGGGGGATCCTGAGGGGGAACACTGAAGCTTTCTTT | CASRGILRGNTEAFF
NA | NA | 15 | TRBJ1-3 | TRBV6-5 | TGTGCCAGCAGTTTTCAAAGGGGGTCCGGAAACACCATATATTTT | CASSFQRGSGNTIYF
NA | TRBD2 | 17 | TRBJ2-3 | TRBV5-4 | TGTGCCAGCAGCGGGGGGGCGGGAGGTCCCCCGAAAGATACGCAGTATTTT | CASSGGAGGPPKDTQYF
NA | NA | 17 | TRBJ1-1 | TRBV19 | TGTGCCAGTAGTATTAGCCCCCTGGGACGGGCGAACACTGAAGCTTTCTTT | CASSISPLGRANTEAFF
NA | TRBD1 | 16 | TRBJ1-5 | TRBV19 | TGTGCCAGTAGTAGTCGACAGGGGGCTCGCAATCAGCCCCAGCATTTT | CASSSRQGARNQPQHF
NA | NA | 14 | TRBJ1-3 | TRBV30 | TGTGCCTGGAGTGTGGGAGGAACTGGAAACACCATATATTTT | CAWSVGGTGNTIYF
NA | NA | 15 | TRBJ1-4 | TRBV6-5 | TGTGCCAGCAGTCCACTGACAGCAACTAATGAAAAACTGTTTTTT | CASSPLTATNEKLFF
NA | TRBD1 | 14 | TRBJ1-3 | TRBV24-1 | TGTGCCACGACAGGGAGGGCCCCTGGAAACACCATATATTTT | CATTGRAPGNTIYF
NA | NA | 13 | TRBJ1-1 | TRBV15 | TGTGCCACCAGCCGGCGGGCCGGCACTGAAGCTTTCTTT | CATSRRAGTEAFF
once | NA | 12 | TRBJ1-2 | TRBV28 | TGTGCCAGCCTTACCGGGGCCACCGGCTACACCTTC | CASLTGATGYTF
NA | NA | 11 | TRBJ2-1 | TRBV18 | TGTGCCAGCTCACAAACGGACTGGCAGTTCTTC | CASSQTDWQFF
NA | NA | 16 | TRBJ1-2 | TRBV18 | TGTGCCAGCTCACCAATAACGGGCCGGGGCCCCTATGGCTACACCTTC | CASSPITGRGPYGYTF
NA | NA | 14 | TRBJ1-1 | TRBV2 | TGTGCCAGCACCCGCGGGCAGGGGCGCACTGAAGCTTTCTTT | CASTRGQGRTEAFF
NA | NA | 13 | TRBJ2-3 | TRBV6-1 | TGTGCCAGCAGTGAGGGAGATGCAGATACGCAGTATTTT | CASSEGDADTQYF
NA | NA | 15 | TRBJ2-2 | TRBV7-7 | TGTGCTAGCAGCTTAGGGCAGGGGTACACCGGGGAGCTGTTTTTT | CASSLGQGYTGELFF
NA | TRBD1 | 16 | TRBJ1-4 | TRBV5-1 | TGCGCCAGCAGCTCCGTAACAGGGGAGGCTAATGAAAAACTGTTTTTT | CASSSVTGEANEKLFF
once | NA | 16 | TRBJ2-7 | TRBV28 | TGTGCCAGCAGTTTATACACCCAATCTGGGCCCTACGAGCAGTACTTC | CASSLYTQSGPYEQYF
NA | NA | 13 | TRBJ1-2 | TRBV12-3/TRBV12-4 | TGTGCCAGCAGTTTAACCCGGAACTATGGCTACACCTTC | CASSLTRNYGYTF
NA | TRBD1 | 15 | TRBJ2-7 | TRBV6-1 | TGTGCCAGCAGTGAAGCACCGGGACAGTACTACGAGCAGTACTTC | CASSEAPGQYYEQYF
NA | NA | 12 | TRBJ2-7 | TRBV7-8 | TGTGCCAGCAGCTTAGTTCGGTACGAGCAGTACTTC | CASSLVRYEQYF
NA | TRBD1 | 18 | TRBJ2-6 | TRBV5-1 | TGCGCCAGCAGCCCGCGGACAGGGGGAGAGACCGGGGCCAACGTCCTGACTTTC | CASSPRTGGETGANVLTF
NA | NA | 13 | TRBJ1-1 | TRBV11-3 | TGTGCCAGCAGCTTTGTGCCGAACACTGAAGCTTTCTTT | CASSFVPNTEAFF
NA | NA | 13 | TRBJ2-4 | TRBV7-2 | TGTGCCAGCAGCTTAGCCGGGGAAAACATTCAGTACTTC | CASSLAGENIQYF
NA | TRBD1 | 15 | TRBJ2-7 | TRBV5-1 | TGCGCCAGCAGCCCCAGACAGGGAAGCTCCTACGAGCAGTACTTC | CASSPRQGSSYEQYF
NA | NA | 13 | TRBJ1-4 | TRBV25-1 | TGTGCCAGCAGTGAATATGAGAGCGAAAAACTGTTTTTT | CASSEYESEKLFF
NA | NA | 13 | TRBJ1-5 | TRBV7-2 | TGTGCCAGCAGCTTAGACATGAGTCAGCCCCAGCATTTT | CASSLDMSQPQHF
NA | TRBD1 | 15 | TRBJ2-2 | TRBV18 | TGTGCCAGCTCACCTCGAGGACAGGGGACCGGGGAGCTGTTTTTT | CASSPRGQGTGELFF
NA | TRBD2 | 16 | TRBJ2-7 | TRBV27 | TGTGCCAGCAGTCCCCCAGGACTAGCGGGACCTCGCGAGCAGTACTTC | CASSPPGLAGPREQYF
NA | NA | 11 | TRBJ1-2 | TRBV6-2/TRBV6-3 | TGTGCCAGCAGTTCGGTCTATGGCTACACCTTC | CASSSVYGYTF
NA | NA | 14 | TRBJ1-6 | TRBV19 | TGTGCCAGTAGCCCGGGGGCGGTTGATTCACCCCTCCACTTT | CASSPGAVDSPLHF
once | NA | 15 | TRBJ1-6 | TRBV20-1 | TGCAGTGCTAGTTTAGTCGAACGGCGGGATTCACCCCTCCACTTT | CSASLVERRDSPLHF
NA | TRBD1 | 16 | TRBJ2-1 | TRBV24-1 | TGTGCCACCAGTGACCGTGACAGGGGAACCTACAATGAGCAGTTCTTC | CATSDRDRGTYNEQFF
NA | TRBD2 | 15 | TRBJ2-1 | TRBV5-1 | TGCGCCAGCAGCTTGGTTCTAGCGGGAGTAAATGAGCAGTTCTTC | CASSLVLAGVNEQFF
NA | TRBD2 | 15 | TRBJ2-3 | TRBV6-5 | TGTGCCAGCAGTCGTACTAGCGGAAACACAGATACGCAGTATTTT | CASSRTSGNTDTQYF
NA | NA | 16 | TRBJ1-2 | TRBV19 | TGTGCCAGTAGCAGCACCGGGACCCAGGATCGGTATGGCTACACCTTC | CASSSTGTQDRYGYTF
NA | TRBD2 | 14 | TRBJ2-1 | TRBV11-3 | TGTGCCAGCAGCCGGACTAGCGCGTACAATGAGCAGTTCTTC | CASSRTSAYNEQFF
few | TRBD1 | 14 | TRBJ1-3 | TRBV5-1 | TGCGCCAGCAGCCCCGGGACAGCTGGAAACACCATATATTTT | CASSPGTAGNTIYF
NA | NA | 12 | TRBJ2-3 | TRBV29-1 | TGCAGCGTTGACCGGGTGGCAGATACGCAGTATTTT | CSVDRVADTQYF